The clone carrying this TCR beta chain was seen a handful of times. Its antigen is not identified. The data were obtained in a study of OX40 agonist ivuxolimab in advanced cancers. Study information: With ivuxolimab, an agonistic anti-OX40 (CD134) antibody, patients were treated. Patients achieving partial responses numbered three: one hepatocellular carcinoma case and two cutaneous melanoma cases. Regarding the study as a whole: Clonal expansion in partial responders at 0.1-3.0 mg/kg ranked among the lowest.

The CDR3 is 13 amino acids. The germline gives CDR1 ENHRY, CDR2 SYGVKD. Trimming removed 6 bases from V and 4 bases from J; junction bases left unmatched: 0. Profiled with immunoSEQ multiplex PCR; TCRdb holds only in-frame clones, not every one. The sample contains tens of thousands of clones, more than 70% of which appear only once. The genes are TRBV10-3 and TRBJ2-4; 10 positions match TRBD1. This receptor was taken from an adult with an advanced solid tumor such as melanoma, head and neck, liver or kidney cancer. The sequencing here drew on CD4+ or CD8+ T cells sorted from blood, taken in a trial of the OX40 agonist ivuxolimab. CDR3 region: CAIRDRGKNIQYF. The CDR3 DNA sequence: TGTGCCATCAGGGACAGGGGGAAAAACATTCAGTACTTC.